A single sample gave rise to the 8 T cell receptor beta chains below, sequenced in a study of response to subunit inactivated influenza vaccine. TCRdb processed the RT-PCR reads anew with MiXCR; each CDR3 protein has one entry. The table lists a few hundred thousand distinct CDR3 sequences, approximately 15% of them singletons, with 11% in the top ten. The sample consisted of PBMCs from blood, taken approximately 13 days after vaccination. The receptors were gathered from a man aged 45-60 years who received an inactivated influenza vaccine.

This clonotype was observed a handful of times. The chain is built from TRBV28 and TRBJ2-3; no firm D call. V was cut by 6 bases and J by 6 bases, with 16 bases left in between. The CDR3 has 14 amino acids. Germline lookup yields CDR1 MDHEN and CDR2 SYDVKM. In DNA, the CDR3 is TGTGCCAGCAGCCTAACCACCCTCGAGGATACGCAGTATTTT. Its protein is CASSLTTLEDTQYF.

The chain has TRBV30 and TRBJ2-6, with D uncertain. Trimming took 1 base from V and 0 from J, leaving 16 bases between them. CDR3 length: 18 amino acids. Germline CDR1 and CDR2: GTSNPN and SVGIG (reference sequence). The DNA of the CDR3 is TGTGCCTGGAGTGCGTTACGGACCCTCAGCTCTGGGGCCAACGTCCTGACTTTC. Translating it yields CAWSALRTLSSGANVLTF.

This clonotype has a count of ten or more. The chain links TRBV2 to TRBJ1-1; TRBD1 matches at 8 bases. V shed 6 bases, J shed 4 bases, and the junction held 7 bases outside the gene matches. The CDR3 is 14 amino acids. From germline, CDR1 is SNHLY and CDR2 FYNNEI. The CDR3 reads CASRAQGALTEAFF. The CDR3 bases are TGTGCCAGCAGGGCTCAGGGGGCTCTCACTGAAGCTTTCTTT.

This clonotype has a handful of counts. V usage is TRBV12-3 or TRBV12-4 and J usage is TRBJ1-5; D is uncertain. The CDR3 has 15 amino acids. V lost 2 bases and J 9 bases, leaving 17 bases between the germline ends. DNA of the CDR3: TGTGCCAGCAGTTTAACGGGCTGGGAGGCTTTGCCCCAGCATTTT. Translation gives CASSLTGWEALPQHF.

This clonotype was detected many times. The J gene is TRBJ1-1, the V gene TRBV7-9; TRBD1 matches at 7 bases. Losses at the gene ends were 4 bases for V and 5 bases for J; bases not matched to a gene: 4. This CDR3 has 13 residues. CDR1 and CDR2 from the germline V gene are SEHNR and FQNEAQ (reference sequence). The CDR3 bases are TGTGCCAGCAGCTCCAACAGGGGTACTGAAGCTTTCTTT. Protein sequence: CASSSNRGTEAFF.

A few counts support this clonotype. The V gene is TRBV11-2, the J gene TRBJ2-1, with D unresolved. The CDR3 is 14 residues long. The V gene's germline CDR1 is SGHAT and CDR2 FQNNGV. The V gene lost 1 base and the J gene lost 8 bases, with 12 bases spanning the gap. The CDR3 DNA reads TGTGCCAGCAGCTTAGGAACCCCACGGCATGAGCAGTTCTTC. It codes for CASSLGTPRHEQFF.

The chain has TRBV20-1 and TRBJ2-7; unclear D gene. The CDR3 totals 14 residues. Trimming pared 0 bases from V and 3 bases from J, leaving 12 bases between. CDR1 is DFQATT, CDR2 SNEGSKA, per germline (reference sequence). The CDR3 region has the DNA TGCAGTGCTAGAGATATAGGATTGGTCTACGAGCAGTACTTC. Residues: CSARDIGLVYEQYF.

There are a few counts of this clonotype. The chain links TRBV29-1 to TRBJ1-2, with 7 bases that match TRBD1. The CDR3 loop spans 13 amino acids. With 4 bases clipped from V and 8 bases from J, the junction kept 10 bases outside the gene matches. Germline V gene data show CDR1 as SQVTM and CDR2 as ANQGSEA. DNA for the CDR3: TGCAGCGTTGTCCGGGACAGATCGCGGGGCTACACCTTC. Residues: CSVVRDRSRGYTF.